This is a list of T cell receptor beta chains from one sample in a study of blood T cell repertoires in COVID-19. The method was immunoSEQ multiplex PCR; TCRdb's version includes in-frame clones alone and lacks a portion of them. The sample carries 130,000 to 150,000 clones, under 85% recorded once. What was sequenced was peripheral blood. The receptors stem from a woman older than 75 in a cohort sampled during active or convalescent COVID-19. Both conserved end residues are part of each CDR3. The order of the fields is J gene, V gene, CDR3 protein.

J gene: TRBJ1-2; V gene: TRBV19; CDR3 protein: CASHRQGASGYTF
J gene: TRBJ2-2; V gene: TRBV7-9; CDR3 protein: CASSQRTVNTGELFF
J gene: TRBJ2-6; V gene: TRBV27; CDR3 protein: CASSASGANVLTF
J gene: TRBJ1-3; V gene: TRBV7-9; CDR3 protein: CASSLGALSSGNTIYF
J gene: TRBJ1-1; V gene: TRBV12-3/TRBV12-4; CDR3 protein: CASRPGQYTEAFF
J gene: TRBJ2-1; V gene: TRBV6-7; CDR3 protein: CASSYGGNPNNEQFF
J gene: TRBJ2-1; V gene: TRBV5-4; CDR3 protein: CASSFGGYNEQFF
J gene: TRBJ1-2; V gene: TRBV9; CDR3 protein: CASSVPGRGGGYTF
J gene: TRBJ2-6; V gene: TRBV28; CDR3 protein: CASRTGGANVLTF
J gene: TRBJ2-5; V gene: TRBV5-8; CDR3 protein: CASSFAGGLWETQYF
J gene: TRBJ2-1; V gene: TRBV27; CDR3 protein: CASKSLGSSYNEQFF
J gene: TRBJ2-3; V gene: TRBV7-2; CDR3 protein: CASSPRSGAFYSTDTQYF
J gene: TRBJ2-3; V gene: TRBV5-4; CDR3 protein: CASSLVKLAGDTDTQYF
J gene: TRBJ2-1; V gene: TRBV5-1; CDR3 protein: CASMGLVIGEQFF
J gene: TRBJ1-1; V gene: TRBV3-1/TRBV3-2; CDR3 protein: CASSQFRGNTEAFF
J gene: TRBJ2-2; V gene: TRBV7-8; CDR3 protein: CASSLYREGRELFF
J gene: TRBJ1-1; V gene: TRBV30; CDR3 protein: CAWIAQTGLNTEAFF
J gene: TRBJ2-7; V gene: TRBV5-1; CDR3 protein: CASSLEAGGREQYF
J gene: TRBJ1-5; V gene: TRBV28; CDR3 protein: CASSLGQGGDSNQPQHF
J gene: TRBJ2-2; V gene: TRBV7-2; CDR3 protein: CASRSPSGGLELFF
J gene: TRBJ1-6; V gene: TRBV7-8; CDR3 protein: CASSVSRGNNSPLHF
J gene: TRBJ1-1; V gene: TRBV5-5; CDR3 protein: CASSSNTGTRTSEAFF
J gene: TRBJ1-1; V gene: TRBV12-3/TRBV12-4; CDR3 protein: CASSLVGQGVWF
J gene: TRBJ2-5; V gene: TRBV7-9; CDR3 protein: CASTDSDKETQYF
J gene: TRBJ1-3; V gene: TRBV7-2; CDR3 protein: CASSRRVTSSGNTIYF
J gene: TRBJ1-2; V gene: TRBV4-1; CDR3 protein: CASSQGDRAGDGYTF
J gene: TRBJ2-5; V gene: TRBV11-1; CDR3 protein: CASSIQTGEKETQYF
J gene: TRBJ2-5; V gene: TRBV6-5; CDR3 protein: CASSWTRAETQYF
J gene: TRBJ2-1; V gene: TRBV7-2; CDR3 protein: CASSLGGGATYNEQFF
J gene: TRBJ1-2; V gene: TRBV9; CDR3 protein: CASSAAGTGGRTF
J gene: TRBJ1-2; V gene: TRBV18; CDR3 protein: CASSPDGQIGYTF
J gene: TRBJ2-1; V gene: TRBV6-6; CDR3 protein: CASSYTQEQFF
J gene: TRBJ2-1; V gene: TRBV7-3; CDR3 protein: CASSQTTEGEQFF
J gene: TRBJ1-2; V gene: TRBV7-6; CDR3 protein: CASSLAQGDYGYTF
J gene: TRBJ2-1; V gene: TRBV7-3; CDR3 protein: CASSRTGGSHNEQFF
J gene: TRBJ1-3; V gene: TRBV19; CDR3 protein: CASSMTARRTANTIYF
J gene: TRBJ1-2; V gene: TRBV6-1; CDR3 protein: CASSEPGQANYGYTF
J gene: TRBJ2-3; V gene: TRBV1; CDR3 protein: CTSSGGRGHQKTDTQYF
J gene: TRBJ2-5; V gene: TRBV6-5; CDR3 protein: CASHATAAGGETQYF
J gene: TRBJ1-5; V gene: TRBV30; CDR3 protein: CAWTGAGPNQPQHF
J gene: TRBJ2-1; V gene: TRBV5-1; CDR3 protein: CASSLALTGGNEQFF
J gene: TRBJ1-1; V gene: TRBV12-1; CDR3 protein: CASSFGGTVQNTEAFF
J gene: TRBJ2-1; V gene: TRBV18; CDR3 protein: CASSPQRGSYNEQFF
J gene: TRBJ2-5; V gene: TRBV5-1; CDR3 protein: CASSKTSGGPPETQYF
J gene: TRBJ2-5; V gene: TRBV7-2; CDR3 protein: CASSSDRGRVETQYF
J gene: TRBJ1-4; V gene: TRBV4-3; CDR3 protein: CASSQTRTGKGVTNEKLFF
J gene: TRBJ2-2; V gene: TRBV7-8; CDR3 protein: CASSLPRWSTGELFF
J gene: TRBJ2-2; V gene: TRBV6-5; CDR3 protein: CASTLDYLNTGELFF
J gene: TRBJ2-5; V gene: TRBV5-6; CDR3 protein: CASSLRQTYQETQYF
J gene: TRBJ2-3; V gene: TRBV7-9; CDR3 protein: CASSYSVDTQYF
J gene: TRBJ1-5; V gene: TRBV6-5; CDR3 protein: CASSYSSRGPGQPQHF
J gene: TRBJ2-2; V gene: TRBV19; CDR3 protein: CASRNRVPTGELFF